Shown below are 4 T cell receptor beta chains from a single sample sequenced in a study of T cells in Graves' hyperthyroidism and ophthalmopathy. TCR beta CDR3 region amplification was performed from RNA transcripts. During a first-round RT-PCR of the TCR CDR3, the HTBI primer set was used. TCRdb fed the multiplex PCR reads into MiXCR, producing one record per CDR3 protein. Of 250,000 to 300,000 distinct CDR3 sequences listed, roughly 19% were seen once; the top ten hold under 40%. Sequencing input: blood. All receptors derive from a man aged 45 to 65 with Graves' ophthalmopathy.

This clonotype has more than one count but fewer than ten. The chain carries TRBV9 and TRBJ2-7; TRBD2 is a possible D gene (7 bases). The CDR3 extends over 14 amino acids. Between the trimmed V and J ends, which lost 3 bases and 4 bases, there was a span of 14 bases. In germline, CDR1 is SGDLS, CDR2 YYNGEE. The CDR3 DNA reads TGTGCCAGCAGCGCGGGGGGCGCGAGGTACGAGCAGTACTTC. Translation gives CASSAGGARYEQYF.

This clonotype appeared many times. V and J are TRBV20-1 and TRBJ2-6, with 7 bases that match TRBD2. This CDR3 has 15 residues. V was pared by 3 bases and J by 2 bases, with 4 bases of the junction left unmatched. Germline CDR1 DFQATT, CDR2 SNEGSKA (reference sequence). CDR3 nucleotides: TGCAGTGCTAGCGGGGGGATAGCTGGGGCCAACGTCCTGACTTTC. Protein sequence: CSASGGIAGANVLTF.

This clonotype was counted a few times. The chain joins TRBV20-1 to TRBJ2-7, with 8 bases aligning to TRBD2. Germline assignment: CDR1 DFQATT and CDR2 SNEGSKA (reference sequence). The CDR3 totals 15 residues. J gave up 0 bases and V 6 bases, and 10 bases lay outside the gene matches. CDR3 coding DNA: TGCAGTGCCCCGCCTACTAGCGGAAGCTCCTACGAGCAGTACTTC. Protein product: CSAPPTSGSSYEQYF.

The chain couples TRBV7-2 to TRBJ2-3, with D possibly matching TRBD2 (6 bases). Germline V lookup: CDR1 SGHTA, CDR2 FQGNSA. The CDR3 covers 15 residues. V was cut by 5 bases and J by 1 base, with 13 bases left in between. The CDR3 nucleotides are TGTGCCAGCAGCAAGGGAGGTCGAGGCACAGATACGCAGTATTTT. It specifies CASSKGGRGTDTQYF.